Following are 8 T cell receptor beta chains from one sample sequenced in a study of T cell responses to AZD1222 COVID-19 vaccine. Using immunoSEQ multiplex PCR, the repertoire was profiled, and TCRdb retains in-frame clones only, with some absent. The sample has some 100,000 clones; more than 75% are singletons. This material consisted of peripheral blood, taken 28 days after the second AZD1222 dose. The receptor set was obtained from an adult who received the AZD1222 COVID-19 vaccine.

This clone was counted only a few times. The V call is TRBV11-1, the J call TRBJ2-3, with 7 bases that match TRBD2. J gave up 6 bases and V 2 bases, and 5 bases lay outside the gene matches. The CDR3 covers 14 residues. Germline loops: CDR1 SGHAT, CDR2 FQDESV (reference sequence). CDR3 bases: TGTGCCAGCAGCTTAACTAGCGTGAGTGATACGCAGTATTTT. This translates into CASSLTSVSDTQYF.

The CDR3 DNA is TGTGCCAGCAGCCTTGGGACTTTGACTGGAAACACCATATATTTT. The encoded protein is CASSLGTLTGNTIYF. V is TRBV9 and J is TRBJ1-3; tentative D call: TRBD1 (5 bases). Germline V gene sequence: CDR1 SGDLS, CDR2 YYNGEE. This CDR3 contains 15 residues. V lost 4 bases and J 2 bases, leaving 13 bases between the germline ends.

J is TRBJ2-3 and V is TRBV27; 7 bases fit TRBD1. In germline, CDR1 is MNHEY, CDR2 SMNVEV (reference sequence). There are 15 residues in the CDR3. Trimming took 6 bases from V and 1 from J; bases not matched to a gene: 7. CDR3 region: CASRYGTAGTDTQYF. DNA for the CDR3: TGTGCCAGCAGATACGGGACAGCCGGCACAGATACGCAGTATTTT.

V is TRBV12-3 or TRBV12-4 and J is TRBJ2-7; D is undetermined. V lost 7 bases to trimming and J lost 0 bases, with 10 bases between them. The CDR3 has 13 residues. This CDR3 is CASTPRSSYEQYF. The CDR3 bases are TGTGCCAGCACCCCCCGGAGCTCCTACGAGCAGTACTTC.

The rearrangement links TRBV4-1 to TRBJ2-3, with D hard to call. Germline V lookup: CDR1 MGHRA, CDR2 YSYEKL. The CDR3 is made up of 15 amino acids. Trimming stripped 1 base from V and 1 base from J, with 9 bases between. The CDR3 here is CASSQGTTGTDTQYF. CDR3 nucleotides: TGCGCCAGCAGCCAAGGGACGACGGGCACAGATACGCAGTATTTT.

V usage is TRBV5-1 and J usage is TRBJ2-4, with TRBD2 identical over 9 bases. The CDR3 is 16 amino acids. V shed 0 bases, J shed 7 bases, and the junction held 8 bases outside the gene matches. Per the germline V gene, CDR1 is SGHRS and CDR2 is YFSETQ. This chain's CDR3 is CASSLGGGRARNIQYF. CDR3 DNA: TGCGCCAGCAGCTTGGGTGGCGGGAGGGCGCGGAACATTCAGTACTTC.

This clone came up a few times. The chain couples TRBV15 to TRBJ1-5, with D perhaps matching TRBD1 (5 bases). The CDR3 contains 14 residues. CDR1 is LNHNV and CDR2 is YYDKDF in the germline V gene (reference sequence). V was pared by 5 bases and J by 2 bases, with 10 bases between. CDR3 loop: CATSAGLGNQPQHF. The DNA for the CDR3 is TGTGCCACCAGCGCGGGACTGGGCAATCAGCCCCAGCATTTT.

J is TRBJ1-1 and V is TRBV14; D not resolved. This CDR3 region has 14 residues. V lost 1 base and J 3 bases, leaving 9 bases between the germline ends. Germline lookup yields CDR1 SGHDN and CDR2 FVKESK. CDR3 sequence reads: CASSQVGLDTEAFF. In DNA, the CDR3 is TGTGCCAGCAGCCAAGTGGGATTAGACACTGAAGCTTTCTTT.